This T cell receptor (beta chain) comes out of a study of CD8 T cells in Susac syndrome. Regarding this clonotype: Antigen specificity is unknown.

Negative isolation yielded CD4+ and CD8+ T cells, and FACS enriched TEMRA cells. An input of about 0.5 to 1 ug of RNA was subjected to reverse transcription using random hexamers. Amplification of TCR beta CDR3 was carried out by immunoSEQ multiplex PCR, which covered 54 Vbeta and 13 Jbeta segments. TCRdb re-called the immunoSEQ multiplex PCR reads through MiXCR, storing one row per CDR3 protein. The sample lists 90,000 to 110,000 distinct CDR3 sequences, less than 97% seen once, with 0.075% to 0.1% in the top ten. Regarding the study as a whole: In its TCR sequencing and HLA analysis, the study acknowledged that the number of individuals was relatively small.

The germline V gene encodes CDR1 SGHDT and CDR2 YYEEEE. V shed 3 bases, J shed 6 bases, and the junction held 6 bases outside the gene matches. This CDR3 is 17 amino acids long. The sequencing sample was made of CD4+ T cells from PBMCs. The chain is built from TRBV5-6 and TRBJ2-1, with 16 nucleotides matching TRBD2. This TCR derives from a human donor in good health. CDR3 nucleotides: TGTGCCAGCAGCTGGGGACTAGCGGGAGGGAAAAGCAATGAGCAGTTCTTC. Protein: CASSWGLAGGKSNEQFF.